This TCR beta chain was recorded in a study of T cells after yellow fever vaccination. Overall study findings and caveats: Peaking on day 5 versus 15, the secondary response was faster but weaker.

This clonotype has at least ten counts. Its antigen is undetermined. Germline CDR1 MGHDK, CDR2 SYGVNS. Deletions cut 6 bases from V and 9 bases from J, with 8 bases between. This CDR3 spans 10 amino acids. TCRdb recomputed calls from the 5' RACE reads with MiXCR, one row per CDR3 protein. The sample holds some 350,000 distinct CDR3 sequences, approximately 3.9% seen once. This TCR came from a man aged 18 to 35 who received the YFV17D yellow fever vaccine. The chain links TRBV25-1 to TRBJ1-1, with no clear D. Sequenced here: PBMCs, sampled 5 days after the yellow fever booster vaccination. The CDR3 loop is CASRGLKAFF. CDR3 nucleotides: TGTGCCAGCAGGGGCTTGAAAGCTTTCTTT.